A selection of T cell receptor beta chains follows, all from one sample in a study of blood T cell repertoires in COVID-19. Here immunoSEQ multiplex PCR was the method, and the copy in TCRdb shows in-frame clones only, minus some. The table has about 240,000 clones, roughly 80% seen once. The sequenced sample consisted of peripheral blood. Source of these receptors: a woman aged 55-75 years with active or convalescent COVID-19. Each CDR3 is given with its conserved first and last residue. The D gene is left open where the match is weak. Not every row has a clone size; where given, it reads once, few, many or a size class.

clone size,V gene,J gene,D gene,CDR3 protein,CDR3 DNA
.,TRBV13,TRBJ2-5,.,CASSLVAGGKTQYF,TGTGCCAGCAGCTTAGTAGCAGGGGGGAAGACCCAGTACTTC
few,TRBV7-8,TRBJ2-4,.,CASSLFDRLDIQYF,TGTGCCAGCAGCTTATTTGACAGGCTGGACATTCAGTACTTC
.,TRBV5-1,TRBJ1-5,TRBD1,CASSTGQVNQPQHF,TGCGCCAGCAGCACAGGACAGGTCAATCAGCCCCAGCATTTT
few,TRBV3-1/TRBV3-2,TRBJ1-1,.,CASSSRDFYTEAFF,TGTGCCAGCAGCTCACGGGACTTCTACACTGAAGCTTTCTTT
.,TRBV7-3,TRBJ2-3,TRBD2,CASSLKSRASGGASDTQYF,TGTGCCAGCAGCTTAAAGTCCCGAGCTAGCGGGGGGGCCTCAGATACGCAGTATTTT
.,TRBV14,TRBJ1-3,.,CASSPPGNSGNTIYF,TGTGCCAGCAGCCCCCCAGGCAACTCTGGAAACACCATATATTTT
.,TRBV5-1,TRBJ2-5,TRBD2,CASSLGSSGGEETQYF,TGCGCCAGCAGCTTGGGGAGTAGCGGGGGAGAAGAGACCCAGTACTTC
.,TRBV29-1,TRBJ1-5,TRBD1,CSVAGTGISNQPQHF,TGCAGCGTTGCGGGGACAGGAATTAGCAATCAGCCCCAGCATTTT
.,TRBV7-9,TRBJ1-2,TRBD1,CASSLPQGNGYTF,TGTGCCAGCAGCTTACCACAGGGGAATGGCTACACCTTC
.,TRBV5-1,TRBJ2-1,TRBD2,CASSLSTGTSSNEQFF,TGCGCCAGCAGCTTGTCGACCGGGACTAGTAGCAATGAGCAGTTCTTC
.,TRBV7-2,TRBJ2-2,TRBD2,CASSPPGLAGGPRTGELFF,TGTGCCAGCAGCCCACCCGGACTAGCGGGGGGGCCACGGACCGGGGAGCTGTTTTTT
.,TRBV19,TRBJ1-5,TRBD1,CASRLQGSHSNQPQHF,TGTGCCAGTAGGTTACAGGGGTCCCATAGCAATCAGCCCCAGCATTTT
.,TRBV28,TRBJ1-5,.,CASSPTGSGNQPQHF,TGTGCCAGCAGTCCCACGGGGTCAGGCAATCAGCCCCAGCATTTT
.,TRBV7-9,TRBJ1-4,TRBD1,CASSRQGVGEKLFF,TGTGCCAGCAGCCGACAGGGGGTAGGAGAAAAACTGTTTTTT
.,TRBV5-1,TRBJ2-3,TRBD1,CASGQDRGRTDTQYF,TGCGCCAGCGGACAGGACAGGGGGAGGACAGATACGCAGTATTTT
.,TRBV4-2,TRBJ2-7,.,CASSQETALPYEQYF,TGTGCCAGCAGCCAAGAGACAGCCCTCCCCTACGAGCAGTACTTC
.,TRBV5-8,TRBJ2-4,TRBD2,CASSSLAYFGNIQYF,TGTGCCAGCAGCTCACTAGCGTATTTTGGAAACATTCAGTACTTC
.,TRBV9,TRBJ2-7,TRBD1,CASSRDRGPYEQYF,TGTGCCAGCAGCCGGGACAGGGGACCCTACGAGCAGTACTTC
.,TRBV27,TRBJ1-5,.,CASSLYPSLSQPQHF,TGTGCCAGCAGTTTGTATCCATCCCTAAGTCAGCCCCAGCATTTT
once,TRBV10-2,TRBJ1-5,TRBD1,CASVGQANQPQHF,TGCGCCAGCGTCGGACAGGCCAATCAGCCCCAGCATTTT
.,TRBV30,TRBJ1-1,.,CAWSHGGGYTEAFF,TGTGCCTGGAGTCACGGGGGGGGATACACTGAAGCTTTCTTT
.,TRBV19,TRBJ2-1,TRBD2,CASSPDWKAGGRGEQFF,TGTGCCAGTAGTCCCGACTGGAAGGCGGGGGGTCGAGGTGAGCAGTTCTTC
.,TRBV7-2,TRBJ2-7,.,CASSLDGNSYEQYF,TGTGCCAGCAGCTTAGACGGGAACTCCTACGAGCAGTACTTC
.,TRBV10-2,TRBJ1-1,.,CASSSQANTEAFF,TGCGCCAGCAGTTCACAGGCGAACACTGAAGCTTTCTTT
few,TRBV5-1,TRBJ1-2,.,CASSSQGRGYTF,TGCGCCAGCAGCTCCCAGGGGCGAGGCTACACCTTC
.,TRBV5-8,TRBJ1-5,TRBD1,CASSLMGQGVRNQPQHF,TGTGCCAGCAGCTTGATGGGACAGGGGGTTCGCAATCAGCCCCAGCATTTT
once,TRBV20-1,TRBJ2-3,.,CSASTGLDTQYF,TGCAGTGCTAGTACGGGTCTAGATACGCAGTATTTT
.,TRBV3-1/TRBV3-2,TRBJ2-4,TRBD1,CASSQTGVANIQYF,TGTGCCAGCAGCCAAACAGGGGTAGCAAACATTCAGTACTTC
.,TRBV6-2/TRBV6-3,TRBJ1-1,.,CASSYTPGTPLGNTEAFF,TGTGCCAGCAGTTACACCCCCGGGACTCCCCTCGGGAACACTGAAGCTTTCTTT
.,TRBV9,TRBJ2-3,.,CASSLQFTDTQYF,TGTGCCAGCAGCCTTCAGTTCACAGATACGCAGTATTTT
.,TRBV18,TRBJ1-3,.,CASSPPARSSGNTIYF,TGTGCCAGCTCACCACCAGCCCGGAGCTCTGGAAACACCATATATTTT
.,TRBV11-2,TRBJ2-7,TRBD2,CASSPQLARSSYEQYF,TGTGCCAGCAGCCCCCAACTAGCGCGGAGCTCCTACGAGCAGTACTTC
.,TRBV3-1/TRBV3-2,TRBJ1-6,TRBD1,CASRLGTGPSPLHF,TGTGCCAGCAGGTTGGGGACAGGGCCATCACCCCTCCACTTT
.,TRBV19,TRBJ1-2,.,CASSIWQGQGYGYTF,TGTGCCAGTAGTATTTGGCAGGGTCAGGGCTATGGCTACACCTTC
once,TRBV6-5,TRBJ2-1,TRBD1,CASTSPNRGNEQFF,TGTGCCAGCACCTCTCCAAACAGGGGCAATGAGCAGTTCTTC
.,TRBV7-8,TRBJ2-3,.,CASSTLTGRSTDTQYF,TGTGCCAGCAGCACCCTGACAGGAAGGTCCACAGATACGCAGTATTTT
.,TRBV10-2,TRBJ1-2,.,CASSGTGDYGYTF,TGCGCCAGCAGTGGGACGGGGGACTATGGCTACACCTTC
.,TRBV5-1,TRBJ1-2,TRBD1,CASSPGDRNYGYTF,TGCGCCAGCAGCCCGGGGGACAGGAACTATGGCTACACCTTC
once,TRBV30,TRBJ1-1,.,CAWIDNDTEAFF,TGTGCCTGGATTGACAACGACACTGAAGCTTTCTTT
once,TRBV7-2,TRBJ2-7,TRBD1,CASSPRDRYSYEQYF,TGTGCCAGCAGCCCCCGGGACAGGTACTCCTACGAGCAGTACTTC
.,TRBV11-2,TRBJ2-5,TRBD2,CASSFGGEETQYF,TGTGCCAGCAGCTTCGGGGGGGAAGAGACCCAGTACTTC
.,TRBV12-3/TRBV12-4,TRBJ1-5,TRBD1,CASSLVGQEQEHF,TGTGCCAGCAGTCTCGTGGGACAGGAACAGGAGCATTTT
.,TRBV19,TRBJ1-5,TRBD1,CASSMFPGTGNQPQHF,TGTGCCAGTAGTATGTTCCCCGGGACAGGGAATCAGCCCCAGCATTTT
.,TRBV7-2,TRBJ2-2,.,CASSLTSGSSNTGELFF,TGTGCCAGCAGCTTAACTTCGGGATCCTCGAACACCGGGGAGCTGTTTTTT
.,TRBV5-1,TRBJ1-1,TRBD1,CASSNDRGAEAFF,TGCGCCAGCAGCAATGACAGGGGTGCTGAAGCTTTCTTT
.,TRBV7-9,TRBJ2-1,.,CASRETYSLHNEQFF,TGTGCCAGCAGAGAAACTTACAGCCTCCACAATGAGCAGTTCTTC